A single sample is the source of the 10 T cell receptor beta chains below, sequenced in a study of Ad26.COV2.S vaccination and SARS-CoV-2 variants. As to treatment: about 20 received Ad26.COV2.S at low or high dose, single or two shots; 5 received placebo; per-sample allocation not given. After the first vaccine or placebo injection, samples were drawn on day 63. Clones were read by immunoSEQ multiplex PCR, and TCRdb kept only the in-frame ones, dropping some. The table lists around 450,000 clones, about 88% of them singletons. The specimen comprised peripheral blood, sampled in a trial of Ad26.COV2.S vaccine versus placebo. These receptors originate from a person between 18 and 65 years old who received the Ad26.COV2.S COVID-19 vaccine or a placebo.

V gene TRBV7-9 combines with J gene TRBJ2-7; 9 bases match TRBD1. V dropped 5 bases and J dropped 6; count of bases not matched to a gene: 5. CDR1 is SEHNR and CDR2 is FQNEAQ in the germline V gene (reference sequence). The CDR3 extends over 13 amino acids. The chain's CDR3 is CASSLQTGGEQYV. CDR3 sequence (DNA): TGTGCCAGCAGCCTGCAGACAGGGGGCGAGCAGTACGTC.

The chain has TRBV5-6 and TRBJ1-4, with D perhaps TRBD1 (5 bases). This CDR3 region has 14 residues. V was cut by 4 bases and J by 7 bases, with 14 bases left in between. The germline V gene has CDR1 SGHDT and CDR2 YYEEEE. Here the CDR3 DNA reads TGTGCCAGCAGCCGAGCACAGAGGGGTGAAAAACTGTTTTTT. This translates into CASSRAQRGEKLFF.

This clone was observed once. J is TRBJ2-5 and V is TRBV7-3, with D possibly TRBD2 on 6 matching bases. The CDR3 is 15 residues long. The germline V and J ends were trimmed by 5 bases and 4 bases, with 17 bases remaining between them. Germline assignment: CDR1 SGHTA and CDR2 FQGTGA. The CDR3 region is CASSPLGGSLETQYF. CDR3 DNA sequence: TGTGCCAGCAGCCCCCTGGGGGGAAGTTTAGAGACCCAGTACTTC.

The chain employs TRBV5-6 and TRBJ1-1; weak D call: TRBD1 (5 bases). The germline gives CDR1 SGHDT, CDR2 YYEEEE. This CDR3 has 13 amino acids. With 3 bases removed from V and 0 bases from J, the gap between germline ends came to 6 bases. CDR3 nucleotide sequence: TGTGCCAGCAGCTGGGGCCTGAACACTGAAGCTTTCTTT. It is translated as CASSWGLNTEAFF.

The genes are TRBV5-4 and TRBJ2-5; D perhaps matches TRBD1 (6 bases). Germline values: CDR1 SGHNT, CDR2 YYREEE (reference sequence). This CDR3 has 15 amino acids. The V end was cut by 4 bases, the J end by 1 base, with 14 bases between. The DNA for the CDR3 is TGTGCCAGCAGCGCCGAACAGGGCCCCCAAGAGACCCAGTACTTC. This codes for CASSAEQGPQETQYF.

This sequence joins TRBV29-1 and TRBJ1-3, with D tentatively TRBD1 (6 bases). Germline CDR1 SQVTM, CDR2 ANQGSEA. Trimming shortened V by 7 bases and J by 8 bases, and 15 bases separated the two germline ends. CDR3 length equals 12 residues. CDR3 sequence: CSGGTLADTIYF. CDR3 coding DNA: TGCAGCGGCGGGACACTAGCCGACACCATATATTTT.

The V gene is TRBV5-1, the J gene TRBJ2-1; 7 positions match TRBD2. Germline loops: CDR1 SGHRS, CDR2 YFSETQ. V gave up 2 bases and J gave up 7 bases; unmatched junction bases: 3. The CDR3 extends over 13 amino acids. The CDR3 loop is CASSFDSGNEQFF. CDR3 in DNA: TGCGCCAGCAGCTTTGATAGCGGGAATGAGCAGTTCTTC.

The chain employs TRBV5-4 and TRBJ2-5; a possible D gene is TRBD1 (6 bases). CDR1 and CDR2 (germline): SGHNT, YYREEE (reference sequence). The CDR3 loop spans 13 amino acids. Trimming took off 4 bases at V and 0 bases at J, with 7 bases between the two ends. This CDR3 is CASSDRYQETQYF. In DNA form, the CDR3 reads TGTGCCAGCAGCGACAGGTACCAAGAGACCCAGTACTTC. Full variable domain (remainder filled in from reference TRBV5-4 and TRBJ2-5): ETGVTQSPTHLIKTRGQQVTLRCSSQSGHNTVSWYQQALGQGPQFIFQYYREEENGRGNFPPRFSGLQFPNYSSELNVNALELDDSALYLCASSDRYQETQYFGPGTRLLVL.

The V and J genes are TRBV4-2 and TRBJ1-1, with D possibly TRBD1 on 6 matching bases. Germline V gene sequence: CDR1 LGHNA, CDR2 YNFKEQ. The CDR3 runs 15 residues. V was pared by 3 bases and J by 6 bases, with 17 bases between. CDR3 nucleotide sequence: TGTGCCAGCAGCCATCCCGGCAGGGGAGGCGCTGAAGCTTTCTTT. It specifies CASSHPGRGGAEAFF.

The gene calls are TRBV6-1 and TRBJ1-2; D gene ambiguous. The germline V gene has CDR1 MNHNS and CDR2 SASEGT. Trimming pared 1 base from V and 3 bases from J, leaving 3 bases between. CDR3 length equals 12 residues. Here the CDR3 DNA reads TGTGCCAGCAGTGAAGAGGACTATGGCTACACCTTC. This codes for CASSEEDYGYTF.